Here is one TCR beta chain with its context. These data are taken from a study of blood T cell repertoires in COVID-19. Across the study: Acute-phase and convalescent COVID-19 samples originated in the United States, Italy and Spain. Sample material is recorded as cDNA or gDNA derived from T cells, B-cell-depleted T cells, or PBMCs.

CDR3 length equals 15 residues. Trimming took off 1 base at V and 0 bases at J, with 9 bases between the two ends. Germline values: CDR1 LNHDA, CDR2 SQIVND (reference sequence). Per the study methods: Scientists estimated how many nucleated cells there were by amplifying reference gene primers. TCRdb keeps only in-frame clones here, not all; method: immunoSEQ multiplex PCR. V, J and clone size are those of that table, while D and trimming were read from the DNA. The data show some 260,000 clones, with more than 75% seen just once and around 0.98% held by the top ten. This chain links TRBV19 with TRBJ1-1; D unclear. The source of this sequence is a middle-aged woman who had recovered from COVID-19. Sequences were obtained from peripheral blood. As DNA, the CDR3 is TGTGCCAGTAGTATAGGTCAGGTCCTGAACACTGAAGCTTTCTTT. Its protein product is CASSIGQVLNTEAFF.